This TCR beta chain was sequenced during a study of cytomegalovirus exposure and HLA in healthy donors. Study-wide findings and caveats: It was reportedly the case that the classifier diagnosed cytomegalovirus status with high specificity and sensitivity. The study reported that TCR beta sequences accurately predicted HLA-A and HLA-B alleles in most subjects.

The PCR made use of 60 Vbeta and 13 Jbeta primers. Generated by immunoSEQ multiplex PCR, the TCRdb table keeps only in-frame clones and is missing some. The sample lists 150,000 to 200,000 clones, over 60% occurring once. Regarding this clone: Its antigen is not known.

Trimming removed 1 base at V and 2 bases at J, with 7 bases between. The CDR3 extends over 14 amino acids. Germline V gene data show CDR1 as SGHRS and CDR2 as YFSETQ. The chain uses TRBV5-1 and TRBJ1-3; D is undetermined. The sample consisted of PBMCs. This sequence was found in a woman in her fifties or sixties in good health and CMV-seropositive. This CDR3 reads CASSLKEAGNTIYF. CDR3 sequence (DNA): TGCGCCAGCAGCTTGAAAGAGGCTGGAAACACCATATATTTT.